This T cell receptor (beta chain) is drawn from a study of blood T cell repertoires in COVID-19. Study context: PBMCs, B-cell-depleted T cells, or T cells provided the cDNA or gDNA that made up the material.

Original methodology: For nucleated cells, counts were estimated from reference gene primer amplification. Profiled with immunoSEQ multiplex PCR; TCRdb holds only in-frame clones, not every one. The V and J calls and clone size come from that table; D and trimming were worked out from the DNA. The data contain tens of thousands of clones, 81% of them singletons. Recruited during active infection, patients (from Seattle) were subsequently followed longitudinally. With 6 bases removed from V and 1 base from J, the gap between germline ends came to 9 bases. The CDR3 is made up of 13 amino acids. The sequence was collected from a man older than 75 with COVID-19, enrolled during active disease. The sequenced sample consisted of peripheral blood. V gene TRBV12-3 or TRBV12-4 combines with J gene TRBJ1-1, with D uncertain. The CDR3 nucleotides read TGTGCCAGCAGCCTGGGAGAGAACACTGAAGCTTTCTTT. This gives the protein CASSLGENTEAFF.